The T cell receptor (beta chain) under discussion was sequenced for a study of shared clonotypes between healthy human individuals (dated by TCRdb to the early 2020s). Notes on the research overall: The cohort comprised a couple of women and a few men aged 18 to 49 years. For each donor, CD4 naive and CD4 memory were each given three plates, CD8 naive was given two plates, and CD8 memory was given one plate. To estimate repertoire size and how much clonotype sharing occurs between individuals, the study deeply sequenced the blood TCR repertoires of several healthy adults. To increase sequencing depth and limit assay-specific biases, TCR repertoire library preparation and sequencing were carried out by different laboratories using diverse techniques. Leukapheresis yielded between about 0.9 and 8.9 billion PBMCs per donor.

CD8 naive samples were CD45RO-negative cells positively selected for CCR7, giving a CD45RA+CCR7+ population that excluded TemRA cells. Donors were healthy HIV-negative adults with no recently reported acute infections or vaccinations. Only Caucasian adults living in Nashville, Tennessee, USA were represented among the donors. After blood collection by leukapheresis, PBMCs were isolated using Ficoll-Histopaque density gradient centrifugation and then cryopreserved in the vapor phase of liquid nitrogen. Analytical flow cytometry was used to check the purity and quantity of every magnetically sorted T cell population. From each sorted fraction, genomic DNA was isolated and quantified by UV absorbance on a Nanodrop 2000c. The full study reports these points: Incomplete sequencing was indicated by rarefaction of sorted-subset datasets, despite the large sequencing depth. Because the study included a small number of donors, the genetic and exposure-history diversity represented was limited. Pairwise subsampling indicated that sequencing depth was expected to affect the degree of clonotype sharing among donors. When a few donors were compared, the shared fraction of clonotypes was 5% to 6.5% for naive CD4, about 4% for naive CD8, roughly 2.3% for memory CD4, and around 0.37% for memory CD8. Sampling was restricted to blood, and TCR repertoires in tissue are likely to differ from TCR repertoires in blood. Higher generation probabilities were observed for clonotypes shared by all four sorted-subset donors than for non-shared clonotypes. Larger estimated clonotype richness was generally found for naive subsets than for memory subsets.

TCR CDR3 regions were amplified from genomic DNA by multiplex PCR using the deep immunoSEQ assay. Extracted genomic DNA from each cell subset was distributed evenly across all wells of several immunoSEQ 96-well plates, and each plate was treated as a replicate. For sorted subsets, about 220 ng of genomic DNA, equivalent to around 31,000 T cell genomes, went into each replicate PCR. Purified libraries were measured with a Qubit 3.0 fluorometer, size-checked on a Bioanalyzer 2100, and measured again with the KAPA Library Quantification kit. Every immunoSEQ 96-well plate was sequenced on a dedicated single-read 150-cycle Illumina NextSeq 550 flow cell. As for the original processing: The immunoSEQ output contained only junctional sequences without quality scores, so filtering could not match that applied to full-length reads. Sequences were annotated with PyIR, a Python wrapper for IgBLAST v1.9, using IMGT germline references to assign V/J genes and CDR3. Reads with weak V/J assignments (E-value above 1e-6), missing CDR3, stop codons, out-of-frame junctions, or ambiguous translated residues were removed. V3J clonotypes were defined as sequences sharing an identical inferred V gene, J gene, and CDR3 amino acid sequence. The percentage overlap between two repertoires was calculated by dividing the number of shared unique clonotypes by the size of the smaller repertoire. Repertoire richness was assessed with RTK rarefaction, the Chao1 estimator, and Recon v2.1 estimates of unobserved clonotypes. Generation probabilities were computed with OLGA for all TCRbeta clonotypes obtained by the gDNA method from several donors. Held by TCRdb, this immuneACCESS table contains in-frame sequences only and omits some clones. Under half of the omission traces to an unresolved V gene where checked; the cause of the rest is unknown. The V and J calls and clone size come from that table; D and trimming were worked out from the DNA. The sample table holds more than 2 million clones, of which over 85% were seen once. The ten most abundant clones make up roughly 1% of the sample.

The CDR3 sequence holds 17 residues, the cysteine and phenylalanine included. The kept DNA is CDR3 alone, 51 bases in frame from the first base. The germline V gene encodes CDR1 SEHNR and CDR2 FQNEAQ (reference sequence). Trimming accounts for 5 bases at V and 2 bases at J, while the number of junction bases matched to no gene is 7. For this clone: The clone's antigen remains unknown. The sample holds no much larger clone one base away, and base qualities are not on file.

The material sequenced was naive CD8+ T cells sorted from blood. Per the publication, the cell subset or site label means: CD45RA+CCR7+. The receptor's source is a man between 18 and 29 years old in good health. This sequence uses TRBV7-9 and TRBJ2-3; 13 middle bases align to TRBD2. The nucleotide sequence is given as TGTGCCAGCAGCCTGGGACTAGCGGGATCTATCACAGATACGCAGTATTTT. It translates as CASSLGLAGSITDTQYF. Full variable domain (CDR3 extended with the reference TRBV7-9 and TRBJ2-3 proteins): DTGVSQNPRHKITKRGQNVTFRCDPISEHNRLYWYRQTLGQGPEFLTYFQNEAQLEKSRLLSDRFSAERPKGSFSTLEIQRTEQGDSAMYLCASSLGLAGSITDTQYFGPGTRLTVL.